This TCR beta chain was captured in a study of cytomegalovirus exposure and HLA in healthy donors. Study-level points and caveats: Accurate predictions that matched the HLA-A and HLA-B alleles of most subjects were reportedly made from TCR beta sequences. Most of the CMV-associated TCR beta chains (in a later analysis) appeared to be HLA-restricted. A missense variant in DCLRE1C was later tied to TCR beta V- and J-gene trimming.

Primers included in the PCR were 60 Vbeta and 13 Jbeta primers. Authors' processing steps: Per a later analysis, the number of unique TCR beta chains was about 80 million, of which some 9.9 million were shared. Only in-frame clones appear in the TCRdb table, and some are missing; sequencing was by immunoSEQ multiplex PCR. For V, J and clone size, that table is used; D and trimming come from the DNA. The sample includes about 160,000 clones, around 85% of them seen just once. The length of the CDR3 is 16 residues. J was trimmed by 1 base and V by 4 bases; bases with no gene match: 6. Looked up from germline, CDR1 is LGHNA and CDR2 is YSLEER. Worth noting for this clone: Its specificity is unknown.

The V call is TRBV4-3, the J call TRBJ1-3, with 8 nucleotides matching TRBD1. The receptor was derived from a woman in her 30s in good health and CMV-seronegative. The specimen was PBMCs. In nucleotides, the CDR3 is TGCGCCAGCAGCCCGACAGGGGCGAGTTCTGGAAACACCATATATTTT. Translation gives CASSPTGASSGNTIYF.